The clone carrying this T cell receptor (beta chain) appeared once. What it recognizes is unknown. Germline CDR1 and CDR2: DFQATT and SNEGSKA (reference sequence). Between the trimmed V and J ends, which lost 6 bases and 2 bases, there was a span of 15 bases. The CDR3 loop spans 14 amino acids. Treatment specified: approximately 10-day PBMC culture with coronavirus spike peptide pools or control peptides (ViraFEST assay). Scientists ran DNA taken from cultured CD4+ T cells through the Oncomine TCR Beta short-read assay for sequencing. TCRdb re-called the PCR reads with MiXCR, one entry per CDR3 protein. The profile shows around 14,000 distinct CDR3 sequences, approximately 53% of them singletons. This record belongs to a study of vaccination and CD4 T cells after COVID-19. The wider study: Six males and four females, two of them Hispanic, were enrolled as convalescents. The stimulating agents, overlapping spike peptides, came from SARS-CoV-2, HCoV-NL63, HCoV-OC43 and HCoV-229E. Each control was exposed to a CEFX pool, an HIV-1 Nef pool, or no peptide at all. Convalescent patients gave post-COVID blood a median about 110 days post-diagnosis, range 35 to 161.

This chain connects TRBV20-1 to TRBJ2-3; D is unresolved. The sequence was collected from a human donor who had recovered from COVID-19. The sequencing input was CD4+ T cells from blood, cultured in vitro. The CDR3, as DNA: TGCAGTGCCCACCTAGGCGGACCCACAGATACGCAGTATTTT. It translates to CSAHLGGPTDTQYF.